This T cell receptor beta chain originates from a study of regulatory T cells in long-lasting Graves disease. Overall study context: Freshly diagnosed Graves' patients had used antithyroid drugs for under 3 months. Study-wide points: TCR diversity was lower in persistent Graves' patients than in newly diagnosed ones.

This clonotype was observed many times. Its antigen is not known. The TCR beta library used iRepertoire HTBI primers with Arm-PCR amplification of CDR3. TCRdb processed the multiplex PCR reads anew with MiXCR; each CDR3 protein has one entry. Seen here are 300,000 to 450,000 distinct CDR3 sequences, about a sixth observed once, and the top ten hold about 24%. V dropped 2 bases and J dropped 2 bases, with 10 bases sitting between them. CDR3 size: 15 residues. Per germline, CDR1 SNHLY and CDR2 FYNNEI. This sample's time point: newly diagnosed GD, antithyroid drugs for less than 3 months. PBMCs were the source of the RNA used for TCR sequencing. Patients came through an endocrinology department, and that department was in Xi'an, China.

The TCR originated in a female donor with Graves disease. The specimen comprised peripheral blood mononuclear cells (PBMCs), sampled at new diagnosis, from a patient treated with antithyroid drugs. The gene calls are TRBV2 and TRBJ1-5; D unclear. The CDR3 region is CASSEPGRGNQPQHF. CDR3 in DNA: TGTGCCAGCAGTGAACCTGGGAGGGGCAATCAGCCCCAGCATTTT. The complete variable domain, with remaining parts taken from reference TRBV2 and TRBJ1-5, reads EPEVTQTPSHQVTQMGQEVILRCVPISNHLYFYWYRQILGQKVEFLVSFYNNEISEKSEIFDDQFSVERPDGSNFTLKIRSTKLEDSAMYFCASSEPGRGNQPQHFGDGTRLSIL.